A single T cell receptor (beta chain) is shown here with its context. What it binds is not known. This sample stems from a study of graft-versus-host responses after intestinal transplantation. Study findings and constraints: Recipient marrow contained GvH clones, some of which appeared first in ileum or blood.

Assay: immunoSEQ multiplex PCR; the TCRdb copy retains only in-frame clones and omits some. The sample consists of under 15,000 clones, about 83% of them appearing once. This specimen consisted of PBMCs, obtained approximately 120 days after transplant. This sequence originates from a human patient who received an intestinal transplant, so some T cells may come from the graft donor.

The CDR3 DNA sequence: TGTGCCAGCACCGCCTTTGGCGACGAGCAGTACTTC. Translated, it gives CASTAFGDEQYF. V usage is TRBV11-2 and J usage is TRBJ2-7; D uncertain. Trimming cost V 7 bases and J 5 bases, with 12 bases left between them. The CDR3 totals 12 residues. Germline V gives CDR1 SGHAT, CDR2 FQNNGV.